The rows below give T cell receptor beta chains drawn from one sample of a study of blood T cell repertoires in COVID-19. Profiling relied on immunoSEQ multiplex PCR, and the TCRdb table lists in-frame clones only, not all of them. The sample has roughly 200,000 clones, about nine tenths seen once. Material: peripheral blood. These receptors all stem from a man between 18 and 35 years old with active or convalescent COVID-19. CDR3s leave out the opening cysteine and the closing phenylalanine or tryptophan. Fields, in order: D gene, J gene, V gene, CDR3 protein. The D gene is left open where the match is weak.

D gene: -; J gene: TRBJ1-4; V gene: TRBV5-5; CDR3 protein: ASSLVPGSDEKLF
D gene: -; J gene: TRBJ1-1; V gene: TRBV7-9; CDR3 protein: ASSFGPSNTEAF
D gene: -; J gene: TRBJ2-6; V gene: TRBV27; CDR3 protein: ATSRGDSGANVLT
D gene: TRBD1; J gene: TRBJ1-1; V gene: TRBV29-1; CDR3 protein: SVTGTGPNTEAF
D gene: -; J gene: TRBJ1-5; V gene: TRBV15; CDR3 protein: ATSRVAGDNQPQH
D gene: -; J gene: TRBJ1-4; V gene: TRBV4-2; CDR3 protein: ASSQALGELPNEKLF
D gene: TRBD2; J gene: TRBJ2-1; V gene: TRBV12-5; CDR3 protein: ASGLDGTSGTRVYNEQF
D gene: -; J gene: TRBJ2-1; V gene: TRBV11-2; CDR3 protein: ASSLGGRQYNEQF
D gene: TRBD2; J gene: TRBJ2-1; V gene: TRBV11-2; CDR3 protein: ASSLALAGGAYNEQF
D gene: -; J gene: TRBJ1-1; V gene: TRBV7-9; CDR3 protein: ASSPSLGRNTEAF
D gene: TRBD1; J gene: TRBJ1-5; V gene: TRBV10-3; CDR3 protein: AISEGTEGQPQH
D gene: -; J gene: TRBJ1-6; V gene: TRBV19; CDR3 protein: ASSTGYEDSPLH
D gene: -; J gene: TRBJ1-5; V gene: TRBV21-1; CDR3 protein: ASPLQGGGNQPQH
D gene: -; J gene: TRBJ1-1; V gene: TRBV25-1; CDR3 protein: ASVQTQNTEAF
D gene: TRBD1; J gene: TRBJ2-7; V gene: TRBV2; CDR3 protein: ASRRDRAYEQY
D gene: -; J gene: TRBJ2-7; V gene: TRBV7-2; CDR3 protein: ASSFPGYEQY
D gene: -; J gene: TRBJ1-3; V gene: TRBV11-2; CDR3 protein: ASSFSRGFGNTIY
D gene: -; J gene: TRBJ1-5; V gene: TRBV7-6; CDR3 protein: ASRAGGSNQPQH
D gene: TRBD1; J gene: TRBJ2-7; V gene: TRBV25-1; CDR3 protein: ASSEVWGQVSEQY
D gene: TRBD1; J gene: TRBJ2-7; V gene: TRBV6-1; CDR3 protein: ASTELPGQGATEQY
D gene: TRBD1; J gene: TRBJ1-3; V gene: TRBV5-1; CDR3 protein: ASSSRQGTIGNTIY
D gene: -; J gene: TRBJ1-1; V gene: TRBV19; CDR3 protein: ASSQTVNTEAF
D gene: -; J gene: TRBJ2-2; V gene: TRBV30; CDR3 protein: AWRREDRDTGELF
D gene: TRBD1; J gene: TRBJ2-3; V gene: TRBV6-5; CDR3 protein: ASGRQGGGTQY
D gene: TRBD1; J gene: TRBJ1-2; V gene: TRBV6-5; CDR3 protein: ASSGTGGFYGYT
D gene: -; J gene: TRBJ1-5; V gene: TRBV28; CDR3 protein: ASSAAGITAWGAQH
D gene: -; J gene: TRBJ1-5; V gene: TRBV18; CDR3 protein: ASSPGQTGQPQH
D gene: TRBD1; J gene: TRBJ1-5; V gene: TRBV7-8; CDR3 protein: ASSLTGQGGQPQH
D gene: TRBD1; J gene: TRBJ2-1; V gene: TRBV7-2; CDR3 protein: ASSQDPGGYNEQF
D gene: -; J gene: TRBJ2-3; V gene: TRBV27; CDR3 protein: ASSLVSLGTDTQY
D gene: -; J gene: TRBJ1-2; V gene: TRBV5-6; CDR3 protein: ASSPSNYGYT
D gene: -; J gene: TRBJ1-1; V gene: TRBV7-2; CDR3 protein: AAGEGGNTEAF
D gene: TRBD1; J gene: TRBJ1-2; V gene: TRBV12-5; CDR3 protein: ASGPATGSYGYT
D gene: -; J gene: TRBJ1-1; V gene: TRBV6-2/TRBV6-3; CDR3 protein: ASSYTTGFSAGEDTEAF
D gene: -; J gene: TRBJ2-3; V gene: TRBV6-5; CDR3 protein: ASRKTNLLDTQY
D gene: TRBD2; J gene: TRBJ2-5; V gene: TRBV2; CDR3 protein: ASSVLAGGLETQY
D gene: -; J gene: TRBJ2-1; V gene: TRBV29-1; CDR3 protein: SATGTQYNEQF